This record looks at one T cell receptor beta chain sequence and its context. Its antigen is currently unknown. TCRdb's copy holds only in-frame clones and misses some; the assay was immunoSEQ multiplex PCR. The sample yields about 20,000 clones, roughly 82% seen once. The data are from a study of chemoradiotherapy in HPV16-positive cancers. Overall study: Functional T-cell assays on a couple of HPV16-positive patients' cells defined candidate HPV-specific clones and common TCR motifs. Study-wide results and limits: Non-HPV-specific T cells did not expand in tumors during treatment, whereas candidate HPV-specific clones and E7-related motifs did. The functional HPV-specific definition rests on just two HPV16-positive patients. HPV-responsive T-cell expansion during chemoradiotherapy was linked to improved recurrence-free survival in HPV16-positive patients.

The sequencing used blood, collected from a patient who underwent chemoradiotherapy. This TCR came from a human donor with HPV-associated anogenital cancer.

The CDR3 is CASSRGNNYGYTF. CDR3 DNA sequence: TGTGCCAGCAGCAGGGGGAATAACTATGGCTACACCTTC. The genes are TRBV6-5 and TRBJ1-2; 7 positions agree with TRBD1. Germline V lookup: CDR1 MNHEY, CDR2 SVGAGI. The ends lost 6 bases at V and 1 base at J; junction bases unmatched: 2. The CDR3 is made up of 13 amino acids.